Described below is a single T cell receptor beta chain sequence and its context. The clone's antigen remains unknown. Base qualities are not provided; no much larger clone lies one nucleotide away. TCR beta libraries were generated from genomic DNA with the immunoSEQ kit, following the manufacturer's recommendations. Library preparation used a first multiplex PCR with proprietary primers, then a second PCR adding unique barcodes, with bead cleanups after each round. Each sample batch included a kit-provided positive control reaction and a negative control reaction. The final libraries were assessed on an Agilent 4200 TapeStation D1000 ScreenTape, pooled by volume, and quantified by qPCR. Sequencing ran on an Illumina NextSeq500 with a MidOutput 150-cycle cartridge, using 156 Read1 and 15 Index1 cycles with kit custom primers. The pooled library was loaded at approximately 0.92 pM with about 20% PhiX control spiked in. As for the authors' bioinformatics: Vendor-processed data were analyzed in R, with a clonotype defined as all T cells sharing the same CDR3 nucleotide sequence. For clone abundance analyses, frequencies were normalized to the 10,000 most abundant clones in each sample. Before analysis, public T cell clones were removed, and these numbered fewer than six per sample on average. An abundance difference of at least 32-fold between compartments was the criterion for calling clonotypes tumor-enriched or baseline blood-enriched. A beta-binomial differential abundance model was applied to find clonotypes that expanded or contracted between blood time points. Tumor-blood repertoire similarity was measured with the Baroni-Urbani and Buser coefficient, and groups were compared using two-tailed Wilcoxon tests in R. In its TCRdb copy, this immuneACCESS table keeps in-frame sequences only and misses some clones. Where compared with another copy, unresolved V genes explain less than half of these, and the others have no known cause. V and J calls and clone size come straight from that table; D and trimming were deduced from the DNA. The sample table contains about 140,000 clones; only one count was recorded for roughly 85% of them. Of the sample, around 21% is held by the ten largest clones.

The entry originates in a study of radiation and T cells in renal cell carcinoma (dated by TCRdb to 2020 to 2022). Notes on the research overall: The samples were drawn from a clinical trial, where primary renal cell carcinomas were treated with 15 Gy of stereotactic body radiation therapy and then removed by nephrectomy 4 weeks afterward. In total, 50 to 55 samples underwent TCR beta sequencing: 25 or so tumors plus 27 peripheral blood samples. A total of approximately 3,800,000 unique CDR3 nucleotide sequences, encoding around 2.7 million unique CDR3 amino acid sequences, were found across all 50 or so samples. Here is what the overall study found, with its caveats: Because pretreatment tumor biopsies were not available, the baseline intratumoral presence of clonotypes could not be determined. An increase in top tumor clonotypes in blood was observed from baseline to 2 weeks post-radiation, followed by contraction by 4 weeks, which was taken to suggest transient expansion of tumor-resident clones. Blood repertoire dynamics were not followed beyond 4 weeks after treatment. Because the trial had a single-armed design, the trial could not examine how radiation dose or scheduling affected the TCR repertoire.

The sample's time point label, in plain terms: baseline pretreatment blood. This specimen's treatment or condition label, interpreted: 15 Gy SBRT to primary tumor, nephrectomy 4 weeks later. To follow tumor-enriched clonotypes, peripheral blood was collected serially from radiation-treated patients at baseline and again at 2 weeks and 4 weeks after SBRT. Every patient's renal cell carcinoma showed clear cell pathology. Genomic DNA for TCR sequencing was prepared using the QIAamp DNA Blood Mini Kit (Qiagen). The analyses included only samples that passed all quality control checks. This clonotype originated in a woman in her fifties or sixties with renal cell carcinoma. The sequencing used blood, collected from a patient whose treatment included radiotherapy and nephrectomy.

The CDR3 protein sequence reads: CATSREEGPHEQYF. The nucleotides are TGTGCCACCAGCAGAGAGGAGGGGCCCCACGAGCAGTACTTC. The chain couples TRBV15 to TRBJ2-7; the D gene is possibly TRBD2, with 6 bases matching. The CDR3, from cysteine to phenylalanine, totals 14 residues. Only the CDR3 region is kept as DNA, spanning 42 bases read in frame from base 1. The germline V gene (reference sequence) gives CDR1 as LNHNV and CDR2 as YYDKDF. The V and J ends are trimmed by 0 bases and 5 bases, leaving 11 bases between them. Here the CDR3 is joined to the reference TRBV15 and TRBJ2-7 genes, and the full variable domain is: DAMVIQNPRYQVTQFGKPVTLSCSQTLNHNVMYWYQQKSSQAPKLLFHYYDKDFNNEADTPDNFQSRRPNTSFCFLDIRSPGLGDTAMYLCATSREEGPHEQYFGPGTRLTVT.